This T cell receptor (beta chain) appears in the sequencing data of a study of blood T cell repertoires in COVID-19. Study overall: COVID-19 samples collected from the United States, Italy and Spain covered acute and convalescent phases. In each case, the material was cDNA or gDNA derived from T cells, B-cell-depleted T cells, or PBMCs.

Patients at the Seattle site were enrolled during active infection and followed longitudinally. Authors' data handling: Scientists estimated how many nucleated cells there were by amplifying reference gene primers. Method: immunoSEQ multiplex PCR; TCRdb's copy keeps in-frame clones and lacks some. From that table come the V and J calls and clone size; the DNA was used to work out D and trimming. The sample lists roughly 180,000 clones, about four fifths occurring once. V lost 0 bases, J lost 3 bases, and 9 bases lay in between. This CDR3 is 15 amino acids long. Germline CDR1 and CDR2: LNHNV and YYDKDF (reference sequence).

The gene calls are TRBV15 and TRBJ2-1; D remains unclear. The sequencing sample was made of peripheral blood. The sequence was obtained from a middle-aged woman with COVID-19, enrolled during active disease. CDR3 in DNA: TGTGCCACCAGCAGAGATGTCACGGGCTACAATGAGCAGTTCTTC. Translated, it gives CATSRDVTGYNEQFF.